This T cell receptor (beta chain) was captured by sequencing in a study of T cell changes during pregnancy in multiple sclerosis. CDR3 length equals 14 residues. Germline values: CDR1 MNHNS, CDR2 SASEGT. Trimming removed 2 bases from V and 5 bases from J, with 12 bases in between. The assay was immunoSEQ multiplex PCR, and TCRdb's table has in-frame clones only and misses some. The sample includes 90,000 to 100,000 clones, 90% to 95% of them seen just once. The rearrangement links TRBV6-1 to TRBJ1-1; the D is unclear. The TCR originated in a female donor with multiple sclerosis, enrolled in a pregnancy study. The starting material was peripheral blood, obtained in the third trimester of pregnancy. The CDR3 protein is CASSENLASTEAFF. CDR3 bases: TGTGCCAGCAGTGAAAACCTCGCGTCAACTGAAGCTTTCTTT.